These T cell receptor beta chains were read from a single sample in a study of long-term antiretroviral therapy in people with HIV. Only in-frame clones appear in the TCRdb table, and some are missing; sequencing was by immunoSEQ multiplex PCR. The table has under 25,000 clones, 80% seen once. This sample comprised unsorted PBMCs, obtained 0.2 years after starting antiretroviral therapy. The receptor source for this set is a middle-aged woman with HIV. The CDR3 runs from the conserved cysteine through the conserved F or W. The D gene is left open where the match is weak. Clone size is stated in some rows and not others, as once, few, many or a class when expanded.

TRBJ2-2	TRBV30	.	few	TGTGCCTGGAGTGTACACGGGGTATTGGAGCTGTTTTTT	CAWSVHGVLELFF
TRBJ2-1	TRBV19	TRBD2	.	TGTGCCAGTAGTCTCCGGCGCGGGGGTTATGACAATGAGCAGTTCTTC	CASSLRRGGYDNEQFF
TRBJ2-1	TRBV4-3	TRBD2	.	TGCGCCAGCAGCCCCGGACTAGCGGGGGGATTAAATGAGCAGTTCTTC	CASSPGLAGGLNEQFF
TRBJ2-5	TRBV4-1	.	.	TGCGCCAGCAGCCAAGCGCAGGGCCAAGAGACCCAGTACTTC	CASSQAQGQETQYF
TRBJ2-7	TRBV18	.	few	TGTGCCAGCTCACCTAGCTCGAAAGCCTACGAGCAGTACTTC	CASSPSSKAYEQYF
TRBJ2-7	TRBV5-1	TRBD2	.	TGCGCCAGCAGCTTAGAAACTAGCGATGAGCAGTACTTC	CASSLETSDEQYF
TRBJ2-7	TRBV18	.	.	TGTGCCAGCTCACCTGAGCTAAGACTCCCATACGAGCAGTACTTC	CASSPELRLPYEQYF
TRBJ1-1	TRBV4-2	.	.	TGTGCCAGCAGCCAAGAAAGTATCGTGGGGCAAATGAACACTGAAGCTTTCTTT	CASSQESIVGQMNTEAFF
TRBJ1-2	TRBV2	.	.	TGTGCCAGCAGCCCGGGCCCCAGCTCCTATGGCTACACCTTC	CASSPGPSSYGYTF
TRBJ1-6	TRBV6-1	.	.	TGTGCCAGCAGTGAAGCGGGGGGCTCCAGGGATTCACCCCTCCACTTT	CASSEAGGSRDSPLHF
TRBJ1-4	TRBV5-1	TRBD1	.	TGCGCCAGCAGCCACGGCCGGGACAGGAATGAAAAACTGTTTTTT	CASSHGRDRNEKLFF
TRBJ1-2	TRBV28	.	.	TGTGCCAGCAGCTCCGGTAGTAGTGGCTACACCTTC	CASSSGSSGYTF
TRBJ2-3	TRBV12-5	TRBD2	.	TGTGCTAGTGGTTCGGGACTAGCCGCAGATACGCAGTATTTT	CASGSGLAADTQYF
TRBJ1-1	TRBV13	.	.	TGTGCCAGCAGCTTACGGGGTTCGGGGGTGAACACTGAAGCTTTCTTT	CASSLRGSGVNTEAFF
TRBJ1-2	TRBV6-1	.	.	TGTGCCAGCACCGAACTGGGGGCGGGGGGCTACACCTTC	CASTELGAGGYTF
TRBJ2-2	TRBV11-3	.	few	TGTGCCAGCAGCTTAGTCGAGGGTGGCGGGGAGCTGTTTTTT	CASSLVEGGGELFF
TRBJ1-1	TRBV5-1	.	.	TGCGCCAGCAGCTTGAATCGGAACACTGAAGCTTTCTTT	CASSLNRNTEAFF